This T cell receptor beta chain was recovered during a study of T cells in Graves' hyperthyroidism and ophthalmopathy. Amplification yielded TCR beta CDR3 regions, with RNA transcripts as the source. A set of HTBI primers served as the primers for a first-round RT-PCR of the TCR CDR3. Each CDR3 protein is one row after TCRdb ran MiXCR on the multiplex PCR reads. This table holds roughly 170,000 distinct CDR3 sequences, about 17% found once. With 1 base removed from V and 3 bases from J, the gap between germline ends came to 9 bases. CDR3 length equals 14 residues. The V gene's germline CDR1 is LGHDT and CDR2 YNNKEL (reference sequence). Findings and caveats of the study: From stable hyperthyroidism, ophthalmopathy was set apart by a 13 V-J model.

This clonotype was observed many times. The antigen is unknown. The chain recombines TRBV3-1 with TRBJ1-1; no definite D call. This receptor was identified in a woman in her 50s with Graves' hyperthyroidism. Sequencing was carried out using blood. As DNA, the CDR3 is TGTGCCAGCAGCCAAGTTCGAGAATACACTGAAGCTTTCTTT. Translated, it gives CASSQVREYTEAFF.